The present TCR beta chain was sequenced within a study of CD8 T cells in ankylosing spondylitis. Study-wide results and caveats: Some motif variants had been reported before (in reactive arthritis synovial fluid and blood). Ankylosing spondylitis blood appeared to be characterized by a TCR beta motif of several highly homologous variants. Clones linked to disease, bearing a CD8+ phenotype, were relatively rare in peripheral blood.

TCRdb re-analysed the 5' RACE reads in MiXCR, keeping a single row per CDR3 protein. The sample records 130,000 or so distinct CDR3 sequences, 6% to 8.5% being singletons. Per germline, CDR1 SGHTA and CDR2 FQGNSA. With 5 bases clipped from V and 6 bases from J, the junction kept 5 bases outside the gene matches. CDR3 length equals 13 residues. This clonotype has a count of ten or more. Its matching antigen is unknown. This chain uses TRBV7-2 with TRBJ2-7, with TRBD1 matching 9 bases. The sequencing sample was made of blood, either unsorted or a sorted T cell fraction (not recorded which). The origin of this receptor is a male donor with ankylosing spondylitis or in good health (not recorded which). CDR3 DNA sequence: TGTGCCAGCAGCCGGGACAGGGTCGGCGAGCAGTACTTC. Its protein product is CASSRDRVGEQYF.